The 29 T cell receptor beta chains listed next were all sequenced from one sample in a study of control samples from healthy donors and cancer patients. Here immunoSEQ multiplex PCR was the method, and the copy in TCRdb shows in-frame clones only, minus some. The table includes tens of thousands of clones, around 90% detected once. Sequencing was done on a sample of PBMCs. The receptors were gathered from a man in his forties or fifties with colorectal cancer.

A remark on this clone: The junction shows a germline mismatch at one end, possibly a read error. V is TRBV7-7 and J is TRBJ2-2; possible D gene TRBD1, 5 bases. In germline, CDR1 is SSHAT, CDR2 FNYEAQ (reference sequence). The CDR3 is made up of 17 amino acids. CDR3 in amino acids: CASSLLKLGANTGELFF. DNA of the CDR3: TGTGCTAGCAGCTTATTAAAATTAGGGGCGAACACCGGGGAGCTGTTTTTT.

The rearrangement uses TRBV9 and TRBJ1-1, with TRBD1 matching 7 bases. Looked up from germline, CDR1 is SGDLS and CDR2 is YYNGEE. This CDR3 contains 16 residues. Trimming took 0 bases from V and 3 from J; bases not matched to a gene: 8. The CDR3 DNA follows: TGTGCCAGCAGCGTAGCCGACAGGGTTAGAGACACTGAAGCTTTCTTT. It codes for CASSVADRVRDTEAFF.

The chain uses TRBV4-1 and TRBJ2-7, with 7 nucleotides matching TRBD2. CDR1 MGHRA and CDR2 YSYEKL come from the germline V gene. J was trimmed by 9 bases and V by 2 bases; bases with no gene match: 7. The CDR3 is 13 residues long. Here the CDR3 DNA reads TGCGCCAGCAGCCAAAGGGAGGGCTACTCGCAGTACTTC. Translating gives CASSQREGYSQYF.

A single count supports this clone. This chain joins TRBV15 and TRBJ1-1; D is perhaps TRBD1 (5 bases). V was trimmed by 5 bases and J by 4 bases, leaving 11 bases between them. CDR3 size: 13 residues. CDR1 is LNHNV, CDR2 YYDKDF, per germline (reference sequence). The CDR3 is CATSRYGATEAFF. In DNA form, the CDR3 reads TGTGCCACCAGCCGCTACGGGGCCACTGAAGCTTTCTTT.

This sequence joins TRBV3-1 (or the pseudogene TRBV3-2) and TRBJ1-5, with 7 bases matching TRBD1. CDR3 length: 14 residues. Germline CDR1 reads LGHDT; CDR2 reads YNNKEL (reference sequence). Trimming at V came to 4 bases and at J to 4 bases, leaving 4 bases not matched to a gene. The CDR3 nucleotides are TGTGCCAGCAGCCCCGGGACAGAGAATCAGCCCCAGCATTTT. Translating gives CASSPGTENQPQHF.

The chain joins TRBV18 to TRBJ1-1; possible D gene TRBD1, 5 bases. The CDR3 has 14 residues. The V gene lost 4 bases and the J gene lost 3 bases, with 12 bases spanning the gap. Germline-derived CDR1 and CDR2 are KGHSH and LQKENI. The CDR3 DNA sequence: TGTGCCAGCTCACGACAGAGAGGTCACACTGAAGCTTTCTTT. Amino acid sequence: CASSRQRGHTEAFF.

V and J are TRBV19 and TRBJ2-7; D might be TRBD1 (6 bases). The V gene lost 4 bases and the J gene lost 4 bases, with 17 bases spanning the gap. CDR3 length: 15 residues. CDR1 LNHDA and CDR2 SQIVND come from the germline V gene (reference sequence). CDR3 in amino acids: CASSTSVGAKYEQYF. CDR3 nucleotides: TGTGCCAGTAGTACGTCGGTGGGGGCCAAGTACGAGCAGTACTTC. The full variable domain, with the rest looked up from reference TRBV19 and TRBJ2-7, is DGGITQSPKYLFRKEGQNVTLSCEQNLNHDAMYWYRQDPGQGLRLIYYSQIVNDFQKGDIAEGYSVSREKKESFPLTVTSAQKNPTAFYLCASSTSVGAKYEQYFGPGTRLTVT.

The rearrangement links TRBV5-1 to TRBJ1-3, with 7 bases aligning to TRBD1. V shed 0 bases, J shed 2 bases, and the junction held 2 bases outside the gene matches. This CDR3 is built from 15 residues. Germline CDR1 is SGHRS and CDR2 is YFSETQ. CDR3 sequence (DNA): TGCGCCAGCAGCTTGGAGGGGGCCCCTGGAAACACCATATATTTT. Protein product: CASSLEGAPGNTIYF.

CDR3 sequence reads: CASSFSPGIGAIYGYTF. CDR3 bases: TGTGCCAGCAGTTTTTCTCCAGGTATAGGGGCTATCTATGGCTACACCTTC. The chain links TRBV27 to TRBJ1-2; D might be TRBD1 (5 bases). V lost 3 bases to trimming and J lost 4 bases, with 21 bases between them. The V gene's germline CDR1 is MNHEY and CDR2 SMNVEV (reference sequence). CDR3 length: 17 amino acids.

The V call is TRBV30, the J call TRBJ1-6, with TRBD1 as a possible D gene (5 bases). V was trimmed by 5 bases and J by 7 bases, leaving 12 bases between them. The CDR3 has 13 amino acids. CDR1 is GTSNPN, CDR2 SVGIG, per germline (reference sequence). CDR3 sequence (DNA): TGTGCCTGGGAGACAGCCTGGAATTCACCCCTCCACTTT. Protein: CAWETAWNSPLHF. The full variable domain, in which reference TRBV30 and TRBJ1-6 provide the parts outside the CDR3, is SQTIHQWPATLVQPVGSPLSLECTVEGTSNPNLYWYRQAAGRGLQLLFYSVGIGQISSEVPQNLSASRPQDRQFILSSKKLLLSDSGFYLCAWETAWNSPLHFGNGTRLTVT.

The V and J genes are TRBV24-1 and TRBJ2-1; no firm D call. The CDR3 spans 16 residues. V lost 3 bases, J lost 2 bases, and 13 bases lay in between. Germline CDR1 is KGHDR and CDR2 is SFDVKD. The CDR3 sequence: CATSDASESPYNEQFF. CDR3 bases: TGTGCCACCAGTGATGCCAGTGAATCCCCCTACAATGAGCAGTTCTTC.

This chain joins TRBV4-1 and TRBJ2-5; TRBD1 matches at 8 bases. This CDR3 is built from 14 residues. Per the germline V gene, CDR1 is MGHRA and CDR2 is YSYEKL. With V trimmed by 4 bases and J by 5 bases, 6 bases remained unmatched. Written as DNA, the CDR3 is TGCGCCAGCAGCCTCGGACAGGGCTGGGAGACCCAGTACTTC. It yields the protein CASSLGQGWETQYF.

The chain links TRBV7-3 to TRBJ2-1; the match to TRBD1 covers 9 bases. The CDR3 extends over 20 amino acids. Germline-derived CDR1 and CDR2 are SGHTA and FQGTGA. V trimming: 5 bases; J trimming: 2 bases; junction bases outside the gene matches: 19. CDR3 in amino acids: CASSPSGQGWTSRTYNEQFF. For the CDR3, the DNA is TGTGCCAGCAGCCCGTCGGGACAGGGATGGACTTCTAGAACCTACAATGAGCAGTTCTTC.

This clone was observed a few times. The chain combines TRBV6-5 with TRBJ2-1; D remains ambiguous. V dropped 5 bases and J dropped 2 bases, with 1 base sitting between them. Germline CDR1 and CDR2: MNHEY and SVGAGI. This CDR3 region has 11 residues. CDR3 sequence: CASSPYNEQFF. The CDR3 region has the DNA TGTGCCAGCAGTCCCTACAATGAGCAGTTCTTC.

The V call is TRBV6-5, the J call TRBJ1-1; D is ambiguous. The CDR3 runs to 14 residues. The germline V gene has CDR1 MNHEY and CDR2 SVGAGI. The V gene lost 7 bases and the J gene lost 5 bases, with 17 bases spanning the gap. The CDR3 here is CASTQPGLFTEAFF. The DNA of the CDR3 is TGTGCCAGCACACAACCGGGCCTCTTTACTGAAGCTTTCTTT.

V is TRBV7-8 and J is TRBJ1-4; 8 bases agree with TRBD1. V dropped 5 bases and J dropped 8; count of bases not matched to a gene: 10. The CDR3 totals 15 residues. Germline values: CDR1 SGHVS, CDR2 FQNEAQ. Here the CDR3 DNA reads TGTGCCAGCAGCCATCGACAGGGGAAGAGGGAAAAACTGTTTTTT. Its translation: CASSHRQGKREKLFF.

The chain couples TRBV5-8 to TRBJ2-1; D possibly matches TRBD1 or TRBD2 (5 bases each). This CDR3 contains 13 residues. Germline CDR1 SGHTS, CDR2 YDEGEE. The V end lost 4 bases, the J end lost 8 bases, and 13 bases lay between the germline ends. The CDR3 loop is CASSHYTGHEQFF. The CDR3 DNA sequence: TGTGCCAGCAGCCACTACACGGGACATGAGCAGTTCTTC. Combining the CDR3 with reference TRBV5-8 and TRBJ2-1 gives the whole variable domain EAGVTQSPTHLIKTRGQQATLRCSPISGHTSVYWYQQALGLGLQFLLWYDEGEERNRGNFPPRFSGRQFPNYSSELNVNALELEDSALYLCASSHYTGHEQFFGPGTRLTVL.

The chain has TRBV5-6 and TRBJ2-3; 11 nucleotides agree with TRBD1. CDR1 and CDR2 (germline): SGHDT, YYEEEE. V lost 4 bases, J lost 6 bases, and 13 bases stayed unmatched. The CDR3 contains 17 residues. CDR3 region: CASSRRDRGKFGDTQYF. CDR3 bases: TGTGCCAGCAGCCGCCGGGACAGGGGGAAGTTTGGCGATACGCAGTATTTT.

The chain is built from TRBV19 and TRBJ1-5; tentative D call: TRBD1 (5 bases). V was shortened by 5 bases and J by 5 bases, with 10 bases between the two germline ends. CDR3 size: 13 residues. The germline V gene has CDR1 LNHDA and CDR2 SQIVND (reference sequence). The CDR3 DNA reads TGTGCCAGTAGTCAGGGTTACGATCAGCCCCAGCATTTT. Residues: CASSQGYDQPQHF.

The rearrangement uses TRBV12-3 or TRBV12-4 and TRBJ1-2, with D possibly matching TRBD1 (6 bases). V lost 5 bases and J lost 12, with 13 bases in between. The CDR3 is 11 residues long. The CDR3 is CASSEGVLDTF. CDR3 DNA sequence: TGTGCCAGCAGTGAGGGGGTGTTGGACACCTTC.

This clone occurred once. The chain joins TRBV28 to TRBJ1-2; unclear D gene. V was clipped by 6 bases and J by 0 bases, with 17 bases between them. The CDR3 is made up of 16 amino acids. The germline CDR1 and CDR2 sequences are MDHEN and SYDVKM. The CDR3 nucleotides read TGTGCCAGCAGACCACCGAACCCGGGAACTAACTATGGCTACACCTTC. Protein product: CASRPPNPGTNYGYTF.

The sample holds one count of this clone. The V and J genes are TRBV7-8 and TRBJ2-7; 8 bases match TRBD1. The V segment lost 5 bases and the J segment 0 bases; nucleotides outside the gene matches: 6. CDR1 is SGHVS, CDR2 FQNEAQ, per germline. The CDR3 runs 15 residues. The CDR3 DNA reads as TGTGCCAGCAGCCTACGGACAGGGAGCTCCTACGAGCAGTACTTC. Protein sequence: CASSLRTGSSYEQYF.

The rearrangement joins TRBV9 to TRBJ1-6; no reliable D call. The V gene lost 0 bases and the J gene lost 10 bases, with 8 bases spanning the gap. CDR3 size: 13 residues. CDR1 SGDLS and CDR2 YYNGEE come from the germline V gene. As DNA, the CDR3 is TGTGCCAGCAGCGTAGGCGGCGCCTCACCCCTCCACTTT. Protein sequence: CASSVGGASPLHF.

The chain combines TRBV11-3 with TRBJ1-3; perhaps TRBD1 as D (6 bases). Germline-derived CDR1 and CDR2 are SGHNT and YENEEA. The CDR3 has 14 amino acids. The V and J ends lost 5 bases and 1 base respectively, with 9 bases between them. The CDR3 is CASSLTGSGNTIYF. CDR3 bases: TGTGCCAGCAGCCTTACAGGGTCTGGAAACACCATATATTTT.

This clone was seen only a few times. The CDR3 loop reads CASSSSNTGELFF. CDR3 in DNA: TGTGCCAGCAGCTCCTCCAACACCGGGGAGCTGTTTTTT. The rearrangement uses TRBV7-9 and TRBJ2-2; D call uncertain. Between the trimmed V and J ends, which lost 4 bases and 2 bases, there was a span of 5 bases. This CDR3 is built from 13 residues. Germline V gene sequence: CDR1 SEHNR, CDR2 FQNEAQ (reference sequence). The variable domain in full, with the rest retrieved from reference TRBV7-9 and TRBJ2-2, is DTGVSQNPRHKITKRGQNVTFRCDPISEHNRLYWYRQTLGQGPEFLTYFQNEAQLEKSRLLSDRFSAERPKGSFSTLEIQRTEQGDSAMYLCASSSSNTGELFFGEGSRLTVL.

The rearrangement uses TRBV19 and TRBJ2-7; D might be TRBD2 (5 bases). The CDR3 runs to 14 residues. V was shortened by 5 bases and J by 0 bases, with 11 bases between the two germline ends. Germline V CDR1 and CDR2: LNHDA, SQIVND (reference sequence). CDR3 in DNA: TGTGCCAGTAGTTCCCTCCGGGACTCCTACGAGCAGTACTTC. Its translation is CASSSLRDSYEQYF.

This sequence joins TRBV18 and TRBJ1-1; 7 bases map to TRBD1. After removal of 6 bases from V and 8 bases from J, the junction contained 6 bases not matched to a gene. The germline V gene encodes CDR1 KGHSH and CDR2 LQKENI. The CDR3 totals 12 residues. The CDR3 is CASSQGTVEAFF. CDR3 coding DNA: TGTGCCAGCTCTCAGGGGACAGTCGAAGCTTTCTTT.

J is TRBJ2-7 and V is TRBV3-1 (or the pseudogene TRBV3-2); D gene ambiguous. Germline CDR1 LGHDT, CDR2 YNNKEL (reference sequence). The CDR3 loop spans 14 amino acids. V was cut by 1 base and J by 4 bases, with 11 bases left in between. The CDR3 is CASSQAGGGYEQYF. In DNA form, the CDR3 reads TGTGCCAGCAGCCAAGCGGGCGGCGGATACGAGCAGTACTTC.

The chain has TRBV3-1 (or the pseudogene TRBV3-2) and TRBJ2-7; 7 bases are a match to TRBD2. Germline trimming cut 4 bases from V and 1 base from J; bases unmatched to any gene: 4. The CDR3 loop spans 14 amino acids. Germline loops: CDR1 LGHDT, CDR2 YNNKEL (reference sequence). The DNA of the CDR3 is TGTGCCAGCAGCCGTGAACTAGCGTCCTACGAGCAGTACTTC. The encoded protein is CASSRELASYEQYF.